Shown below are 20 T cell receptor beta chains from a single sample sequenced in a study of T cells in Graves' hyperthyroidism and ophthalmopathy. Amplification of TCR beta CDR3 regions used RNA as the template. HTBI primers were employed in a first-round RT-PCR of the TCR CDR3. TCRdb ran MiXCR on the multiplex PCR reads and lists one entry per CDR3 protein. This sample yields 550,000 to 700,000 distinct CDR3 sequences, of which 46% are seen a single time; around 20% belongs to the top ten. What was sequenced was peripheral blood or thyroid tissue (not recorded which). Source of these receptors: an adult woman with Graves' disease, either hyperthyroidism or ophthalmopathy (not recorded which).

V gene TRBV19 combines with J gene TRBJ1-3, with D tentatively TRBD1 (6 bases). Germline V gene lookup returns CDR1 LNHDA and CDR2 SQIVND (reference sequence). CDR3 size: 13 residues. Trimming left V 9 bases short and J 0 bases short, with 9 bases between. The CDR3 nucleotides read TGTGCCAGCAGGACAGTCTCTGGAAACACCATATATTTT. Amino acids: CASRTVSGNTIYF.

This clonotype was picked up a small number of times. The CDR3 DNA reads as TGCAGCGTTACTGACCGTAACTATGGCTACACCTTC. Protein: CSVTDRNYGYTF. V gene TRBV29-1 combines with J gene TRBJ1-2; D is undetermined. The CDR3 runs to 12 residues. Germline CDR1 reads SQVTM; CDR2 reads ANQGSEA. Trimming took off 5 bases at V and 1 base at J, with 8 bases between the two ends.

The chain employs TRBV24-1 and TRBJ2-5; 12 bases map to TRBD1. V was pared by 7 bases and J by 5 bases, with 10 bases of the junction left unmatched. Germline V gene data show CDR1 as KGHDR and CDR2 as SFDVKD. There are 16 residues in the CDR3. Written as DNA, the CDR3 is TGTGCCACCAGCCCCTCCAGGGACAGGGGGCAGGAGACCCAGTACTTC. This sequence encodes CATSPSRDRGQETQYF.

This clonotype has more than one count but fewer than ten. This chain joins TRBV10-3 and TRBJ1-2; D uncertain. The CDR3 has 14 amino acids. Trimming pared 3 bases from V and 2 bases from J, leaving 10 bases between. CDR1 and CDR2 (germline): ENHRY, SYGVKD. The CDR3 here is CAISERQRNYGYTF. The CDR3 DNA reads as TGTGCCATCAGTGAACGCCAGAGAAACTATGGCTACACCTTC.

This clonotype was seen only a few times. This CDR3 reads CASSAGDGRRHGYTF. In DNA, the CDR3 is TGTGCCAGCAGCGCGGGGGACGGGAGACGTCATGGCTACACCTTC. This chain connects TRBV9 to TRBJ1-2; D is perhaps TRBD1 (5 bases). Germline V lookup: CDR1 SGDLS, CDR2 YYNGEE. Trimming left V 3 bases short and J 6 bases short, with 18 bases between. CDR3 size: 15 residues.

This clonotype was recorded many times. The chain recombines TRBV14 with TRBJ1-2, with a tentative D call TRBD1 (5 bases). CDR3 length: 13 residues. Trimming took off 4 bases at V and 4 bases at J, with 10 bases between the two ends. Germline V lookup: CDR1 SGHDN, CDR2 FVKESK. CDR3 DNA sequence: TGTGCCAGCAGCCCAGGGATCCGCTATGGCTACACCTTC. As protein: CASSPGIRYGYTF.

V and J are TRBV11-2 and TRBJ2-7; D uncertain. The germline CDR1 and CDR2 sequences are SGHAT and FQNNGV. CDR3 length equals 13 residues. V lost 2 bases to trimming and J lost 3 bases, with 8 bases between them. The CDR3: CASSLRRDYEQYF. The CDR3 region has the DNA TGTGCCAGCAGCTTACGAAGAGACTACGAGCAGTACTTC.

The sample holds many counts of this clonotype. This rearrangement joins TRBV9 to TRBJ1-1; 7 bases agree with TRBD1. V lost 3 bases, J lost 4 bases, and 12 bases stayed unmatched. The length of the CDR3 is 16 residues. Per germline, CDR1 SGDLS and CDR2 YYNGEE. The CDR3 bases are TGTGCCAGCAGCGCCGGATTTGACAGGGAGGGCACTGAAGCTTTCTTT. Its translation: CASSAGFDREGTEAFF. The variable domain in full, with the rest retrieved from reference TRBV9 and TRBJ1-1, is DSGVTQTPKHLITATGQRVTLRCSPRSGDLSVYWYQQSLDQGLQFLIQYYNGEERAKGNILERFSAQQFPDLHSELNLSSLELGDSALYFCASSAGFDREGTEAFFGQGTRLTVV.

CDR3 loop: CASSKGTSVQETQYF. In DNA, the CDR3 is TGTGCCAGCAGCAAAGGGACTAGCGTCCAAGAGACCCAGTACTTC. The gene calls are TRBV7-9 and TRBJ2-5; 10 bases map to TRBD2. This CDR3 has 15 amino acids. V shed 5 bases, J shed 1 base, and the junction held 4 bases outside the gene matches. Looked up from germline, CDR1 is SEHNR and CDR2 is FQNEAQ (reference sequence).

This clonotype has just a few counts. The genes are TRBV20-1 and TRBJ2-7; 10 nucleotides agree with TRBD2. V dropped 6 bases and J dropped 5; count of bases not matched to a gene: 10. This CDR3 spans 14 amino acids. Germline CDR1 DFQATT, CDR2 SNEGSKA (reference sequence). The CDR3 region is CSAGELAGADEQYF. CDR3 bases: TGCAGTGCCGGCGAGCTAGCGGGAGCGGACGAGCAGTACTTC.

A single count supports this clonotype. A much bigger clone sits one base away, suggesting this may be a read error. The CDR3 sequence: CASSEVGRGHVYTF. CDR3 DNA: TGTGCCAGCAGTGAAGTTGGCAGGGGACATGTCTACACCTTC. This sequence joins TRBV6-1 and TRBJ1-2; possibly TRBD1 for D (6 bases). Germline V gives CDR1 MNHNS, CDR2 SASEGT. CDR3 size: 14 residues. V lost 1 base and J lost 10, with 16 bases in between.

The rearrangement uses TRBV19 and TRBJ2-7; TRBD2 matches at 8 bases. Trimming took 4 bases from V and 4 from J; bases not matched to a gene: 9. There are 15 residues in the CDR3. The germline V gene has CDR1 LNHDA and CDR2 SQIVND (reference sequence). The CDR3 protein is CASSTKAGGGYEQYF. CDR3 sequence (DNA): TGTGCCAGTAGTACAAAGGCGGGGGGCGGATACGAGCAGTACTTC. Full variable domain (outside the CDR3, taken from reference TRBV19 and TRBJ2-7): DGGITQSPKYLFRKEGQNVTLSCEQNLNHDAMYWYRQDPGQGLRLIYYSQIVNDFQKGDIAEGYSVSREKKESFPLTVTSAQKNPTAFYLCASSTKAGGGYEQYFGPGTRLTVT.

This chain joins TRBV20-1 and TRBJ1-3; D not resolved. Trimming took off 3 bases at V and 0 bases at J, with 9 bases between the two ends. Germline V CDR1 and CDR2: DFQATT, SNEGSKA (reference sequence). The CDR3 is 14 amino acids. The CDR3 nucleotides are TGCAGTGCTAGCACCCATTCCTCTGGAAACACCATATATTTT. As protein: CSASTHSSGNTIYF.

Of note for this clonotype: A much bigger clone sits one base away, suggesting this may be a read error. The conserved closing phenylalanine or tryptophan is absent in this CDR3, likely reflecting a read error. The J gene is TRBJ1-5, the V gene TRBV6-1, with D unclear. The germline gives CDR1 MNHNS, CDR2 SASEGT. V gave up 10 bases and J gave up 1 base, with 2 bases separating them. The CDR3 extends over 10 amino acids. The CDR3 sequence: CAISNQPQHL. In nucleotides, the CDR3 is TGTGCCATCAGCAATCAGCCCCAGCATCTT.

The V call is TRBV7-8, the J call TRBJ2-1; 8 bases fit TRBD1. The CDR3 contains 15 residues. V shed 1 base, J shed 7 bases, and the junction held 6 bases outside the gene matches. Looked up from germline, CDR1 is SGHVS and CDR2 is FQNEAQ. The CDR3 DNA sequence: TGTGCCAGCAGCTTAGGAACAGGGGGGTGGAATGAGCAGTTCTTC. This codes for CASSLGTGGWNEQFF.

Regarding this clonotype: A read error is possible here, since a much larger clone lies one base away. V is TRBV7-2 and J is TRBJ2-2; D is uncertain. Trimming stripped 1 base from V and 6 bases from J, with 9 bases between. Germline lookup yields CDR1 SGHTA and CDR2 FQGNSA. The CDR3 is made up of 14 amino acids. CDR3 residues: CASSLGVASGELFF. CDR3 in DNA: TGTGCCAGCAGCTTAGGGGTGGCATCCGGGGAGCTGTTTTTT. Full variable domain (remainder filled in from reference TRBV7-2 and TRBJ2-2): GAGVSQSPSNKVTEKGKDVELRCDPISGHTALYWYRQSLGQGLEFLIYFQGNSAPDKSGLPSDRFSAERTGGSVSTLTIQRTQQEDSAVYLCASSLGVASGELFFGEGSRLTVL.

This clonotype was detected only a few times. The chain uses TRBV5-1 and TRBJ2-5; 7 nucleotides line up with TRBD2. The J segment lost 1 base and the V segment lost 0 bases, leaving 6 bases of the junction unmatched. The CDR3 loop spans 16 amino acids. CDR1 SGHRS and CDR2 YFSETQ come from the germline V gene. CDR3 DNA: TGCGCCAGCAGCTTGGAGCCGCGGGAGCTCCAAGAGACCCAGTACTTC. It is translated as CASSLEPRELQETQYF.

The genes are TRBV2 and TRBJ1-1; 10 bases fit TRBD1. The length of the CDR3 is 13 residues. V shed 6 bases and J 7 bases; nucleotides not matched to a gene: 5. From germline, CDR1 is SNHLY and CDR2 FYNNEI. The CDR3, as DNA: TGTGCCAGCAGCGTCCGGGACAGGGGTGAAGCTTTCTTT. Its translation: CASSVRDRGEAFF.

This clonotype was counted ten times or more. The chain joins TRBV28 to TRBJ2-5; 7 nucleotides agree with TRBD2. V dropped 8 bases and J dropped 6; count of bases not matched to a gene: 9. CDR3 size: 13 residues. The V gene's germline CDR1 is MDHEN and CDR2 SYDVKM. Here the CDR3 reads CASVERGHQTQYF. The CDR3 DNA is TGTGCCAGCGTAGAGCGGGGCCACCAGACCCAGTACTTC. The variable domain in full, with the rest retrieved from reference TRBV28 and TRBJ2-5, is DVKVTQSSRYLVKRTGEKVFLECVQDMDHENMFWYRQDPGLGLRLIYFSYDVKMKEKGDIPEGYSVSREKKERFSLILESASTNQTSMYLCASVERGHQTQYFGPGTRLLVL.

This chain links TRBV19 with TRBJ1-2; the match to TRBD1 covers 7 bases. V shed 9 bases, J shed 4 bases, and the junction held 11 bases outside the gene matches. The CDR3 runs to 14 residues. The germline V gene encodes CDR1 LNHDA and CDR2 SQIVND (reference sequence). CDR3 in amino acids: CASSNTGDGYGYTF. The DNA for the CDR3 is TGTGCCAGCTCTAACACAGGGGACGGCTATGGCTACACCTTC.